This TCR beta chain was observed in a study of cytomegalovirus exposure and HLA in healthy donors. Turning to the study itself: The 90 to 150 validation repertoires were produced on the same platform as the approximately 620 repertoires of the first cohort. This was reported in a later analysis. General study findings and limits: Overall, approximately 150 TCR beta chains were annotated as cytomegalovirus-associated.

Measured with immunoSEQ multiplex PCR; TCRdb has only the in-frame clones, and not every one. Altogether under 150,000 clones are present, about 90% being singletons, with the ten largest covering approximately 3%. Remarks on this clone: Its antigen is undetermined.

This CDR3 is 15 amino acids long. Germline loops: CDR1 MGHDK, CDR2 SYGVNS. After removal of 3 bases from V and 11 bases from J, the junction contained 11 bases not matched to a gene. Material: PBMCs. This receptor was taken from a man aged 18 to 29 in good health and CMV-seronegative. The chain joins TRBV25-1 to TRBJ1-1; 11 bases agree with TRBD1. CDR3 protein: CASSDGAGTGGDAFF. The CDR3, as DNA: TGTGCCAGCAGTGATGGTGCCGGGACAGGGGGGGACGCTTTCTTT.